The 29 T cell receptor beta chains listed next were all sequenced from one sample in a study of spatial heterogeneity in lung cancer. Findings and caveats of the study: One measure, the expanded intratumoral alpha and beta TCR count, tracked tumor mutation counts.

Their recognized antigens are unknown. Time point specified: sample taken at primary tumor resection. TCRdb called the 5' RACE reads again in MiXCR, with one record for every CDR3 protein. The data show approximately 12,000 distinct CDR3 sequences, approximately 4.8% seen once. The input for sequencing was lung tumor tissue, taken at surgery. Every receptor here comes from a male donor with early-stage non-small cell lung cancer.

This clonotype was counted at least ten times. The gene calls are TRBV6-5 and TRBJ2-3; 12 nucleotides agree with TRBD1. Germline lookup yields CDR1 MNHEY and CDR2 SVGAGI. CDR3 size: 16 residues. J was trimmed by 4 bases and V by 2 bases; bases with no gene match: 4. CDR3 sequence: CASSYGTGGIADTQYF. DNA for the CDR3: TGTGCCAGCAGTTACGGGACAGGGGGCATAGCAGATACGCAGTATTTT.

The sample holds many counts of this clonotype. The CDR3: CASTPGQGMTGELFF. The CDR3 DNA is TGTGCCAGCACCCCGGGACAGGGGATGACCGGGGAGCTGTTTTTT. This rearrangement joins TRBV28 to TRBJ2-2; 10 positions agree with TRBD1. Germline V lookup: CDR1 MDHEN, CDR2 SYDVKM. After removal of 7 bases from V and 5 bases from J, the junction contained 7 bases not matched to a gene. This CDR3 has 15 amino acids. Looking up the rest from reference TRBV28 and TRBJ2-2 gives the full variable domain: DVKVTQSSRYLVKRTGEKVFLECVQDMDHENMFWYRQDPGLGLRLIYFSYDVKMKEKGDIPEGYSVSREKKERFSLILESASTNQTSMYLCASTPGQGMTGELFFGEGSRLTVL.

This clonotype has a count of ten or more. The chain combines TRBV5-1 with TRBJ1-5; D might be TRBD1 (6 bases). CDR1 and CDR2 from the germline V gene are SGHRS and YFSETQ. The CDR3 covers 17 residues. Trimming stripped 0 bases from V and 6 bases from J, with 19 bases between. The DNA for the CDR3 is TGCGCCAGCAGCTTGGGGGACACTGGGGATGGGTTTCAGCCCCAGCATTTT. Protein: CASSLGDTGDGFQPQHF.

This clonotype was seen at least ten times. This sequence joins TRBV20-1 and TRBJ1-6, with TRBD1 as a possible D gene (5 bases). The CDR3 loop spans 14 amino acids. The germline CDR1 and CDR2 sequences are DFQATT and SNEGSKA (reference sequence). Trimming stripped 0 bases from V and 6 bases from J, with 9 bases between. The CDR3 here is CSARDQGTNSPLHF. The CDR3 bases are TGCAGTGCTAGAGATCAGGGCACTAATTCACCCCTCCACTTT.

This clonotype was detected many times. The chain uses TRBV7-8 and TRBJ2-1; D is unclear. V lost 1 base to trimming and J lost 5 bases, with 6 bases between them. From germline, CDR1 is SGHVS and CDR2 FQNEAQ. This CDR3 is built from 13 residues. Written as DNA, the CDR3 is TGTGCCAGCAGCTTAGGGCAGAACAATGAGCAGTTCTTC. Amino acid sequence: CASSLGQNNEQFF.

This clonotype has ten or more counts. The rearrangement joins TRBV20-1 to TRBJ1-4, with 9 positions matching TRBD1. Germline loops: CDR1 DFQATT, CDR2 SNEGSKA (reference sequence). The CDR3 has 13 residues. Losses at the gene ends were 7 bases for V and 5 bases for J; bases not matched to a gene: 5. CDR3 nucleotides: TGCAGTGTTAAACAGGGGGCGAATGAAAAACTGTTTTTT. It specifies CSVKQGANEKLFF.

This clonotype was counted many times. The chain employs TRBV28 and TRBJ1-5, with D tentatively TRBD1 (6 bases). CDR3 length: 13 residues. Germline V gene lookup returns CDR1 MDHEN and CDR2 SYDVKM. V dropped 10 bases and J dropped 2 bases, with 12 bases sitting between them. The CDR3 here is CATPGAGNQPQHF. For the CDR3, the DNA is TGTGCCACCCCGGGGGCGGGCAATCAGCCCCAGCATTTT.

This clonotype was counted ten times or more. The V gene is TRBV7-2, the J gene TRBJ2-7, with D perhaps matching TRBD1 (5 bases). The CDR3 has 14 amino acids. Trimming left V 1 base short and J 1 base short, with 8 bases between. Germline V lookup: CDR1 SGHTA, CDR2 FQGNSA. The CDR3 nucleotides read TGTGCCAGCAGCTTAGTCGCAGGGTCCTACGAGCAGTACTTC. This codes for CASSLVAGSYEQYF.

At least ten counts were recorded for this clonotype. This sequence joins TRBV6-5 and TRBJ1-3; TRBD1 matches at 8 bases. Trimming removed 5 bases from V and 2 bases from J; junction bases left unmatched: 5. CDR1 and CDR2 (germline): MNHEY, SVGAGI. This CDR3 spans 15 amino acids. Here the CDR3 DNA reads TGTGCCAGCAGTCCGGACAGGGCAACTGGAAACACCATATATTTT. This codes for CASSPDRATGNTIYF.

This clonotype was seen ten or more times. The chain joins TRBV20-1 to TRBJ1-1; perhaps TRBD1 as D (5 bases). The germline V and J ends were trimmed by 3 bases and 4 bases, with 15 bases remaining between them. The CDR3 covers 14 residues. In germline, CDR1 is DFQATT, CDR2 SNEGSKA (reference sequence). CDR3 sequence: CSARGGRSGTEAFF. As DNA, the CDR3 is TGCAGTGCTAGGGGGGGACGCTCGGGCACTGAAGCTTTCTTT.

This clonotype was seen ten or more times. The chain recombines TRBV13 with TRBJ1-2; tentatively, D is TRBD1 (6 bases). Trimming stripped 5 bases from V and 2 bases from J, with 9 bases between. CDR3 length: 13 residues. Germline CDR1 is PRHDT and CDR2 is FYEKMQ (reference sequence). The CDR3 DNA reads TGTGCCAGCAGCCGCACAGGGAACTATGGCTACACCTTC. Its protein product is CASSRTGNYGYTF. Filled out from reference TRBV13 and TRBJ1-2, the complete variable domain reads AAGVIQSPRHLIKEKRETATLKCYPIPRHDTVYWYQQGPGQDPQFLISFYEKMQSDKGSIPDRFSAQQFSDYHSELNMSSLELGDSALYFCASSRTGNYGYTFGSGTRLTVV.

Ten or more counts support this clonotype. The chain recombines TRBV3-1 with TRBJ1-1, with D tentatively TRBD1 (5 bases). Germline V gene lookup returns CDR1 LGHDT and CDR2 YNNKEL (reference sequence). The V gene lost 6 bases and the J gene lost 6 bases, with 11 bases spanning the gap. This CDR3 is built from 12 residues. Here the CDR3 DNA reads TGTGCCAGCAGTCTAGGGGCTTCTGAAGCTTTCTTT. Translating it yields CASSLGASEAFF.

In this sample, this clonotype turned up many times. The CDR3 reads CASSPTAGTRGEKLFF. CDR3 bases: TGTGCCAGCAGCCCTACCGCCGGGACCAGGGGTGAAAAACTGTTTTTT. The chain couples TRBV7-9 to TRBJ1-4; D is perhaps TRBD1 (6 bases). The CDR3 contains 16 residues. Germline CDR1 SEHNR, CDR2 FQNEAQ (reference sequence). Trimming stripped 5 bases from V and 7 bases from J, with 20 bases between.

This clonotype was seen repeatedly, ten times or more. The J gene is TRBJ2-2, the V gene TRBV20-1; D is unclear. Trimming shortened V by 3 bases and J by 0 bases, and 8 bases separated the two germline ends. The germline gives CDR1 DFQATT, CDR2 SNEGSKA (reference sequence). This CDR3 region has 14 residues. In nucleotides, the CDR3 is TGCAGTGCTAGGTTTCCATCGAACACCGGGGAGCTGTTTTTT. This sequence encodes CSARFPSNTGELFF.

This clonotype has at least ten counts. V gene TRBV12-3 or TRBV12-4 combines with J gene TRBJ2-5; perhaps TRBD2 as D (6 bases). The CDR3 totals 14 residues. V was trimmed by 1 base and J by 5 bases, leaving 11 bases between them. The CDR3 nucleotides read TGTGCCAGCAGTTTAGAGGCGGGGCCGGAGACCCAGTACTTC. Protein product: CASSLEAGPETQYF.

This clonotype was seen ten or more times. The rearrangement links TRBV20-1 to TRBJ1-5; 7 nucleotides agree with TRBD1. The CDR3 length is 14 residues. With V trimmed by 2 bases and J by 0 bases, 1 base remained unmatched. Germline CDR1 reads DFQATT; CDR2 reads SNEGSKA (reference sequence). This CDR3 is CSARRQGSNQPQHF. CDR3 sequence (DNA): TGCAGTGCTAGACGACAGGGTAGCAATCAGCCCCAGCATTTT.

Relative to its sample, this clonotype is large. The rearrangement uses TRBV3-1 and TRBJ1-1, with a possible D match to TRBD1 (5 bases). CDR1 is LGHDT, CDR2 YNNKEL, per germline (reference sequence). The ends were cut back, 3 bases at V and 3 bases at J, with 23 bases in the middle. The CDR3 is 18 amino acids. DNA of the CDR3: TGTGCCAGCAGCCATGGCCTTTGGGACGCTTTTGGGGACACTGAAGCTTTCTTT. The encoded protein is CASSHGLWDAFGDTEAFF.

This clonotype appeared many times. The CDR3 is CASSLESSGAIEQFF. The CDR3 coding sequence is TGTGCCAGCAGCTTAGAGTCTAGCGGGGCGATTGAGCAGTTCTTC. The gene calls are TRBV11-2 and TRBJ2-1; 9 bases match TRBD2. V was clipped by 0 bases and J by 9 bases; unmatched bases: 6. Germline lookup yields CDR1 SGHAT and CDR2 FQNNGV. The CDR3 is 15 residues long.

This clonotype was seen ten or more times. The rearrangement uses TRBV6-5 and TRBJ2-3; 7 bases fit TRBD1. The CDR3 totals 12 residues. The J segment lost 12 bases and the V segment lost 6 bases, leaving 9 bases of the junction unmatched. From germline, CDR1 is MNHEY and CDR2 SVGAGI. The CDR3 reads CASSVLGGAQYF. In nucleotides, the CDR3 is TGTGCCAGCAGCGTCTTAGGGGGCGCCCAGTATTTT.

This clonotype was seen ten or more times. The gene calls are TRBV18 and TRBJ2-7; no clear D gene. The CDR3 loop spans 13 amino acids. V lost 6 bases, J lost 6 bases, and 15 bases lay in between. From germline, CDR1 is KGHSH and CDR2 LQKENI. CDR3 region: CASSQIDWGEQYF. CDR3 sequence (DNA): TGTGCCAGCTCCCAGATAGACTGGGGCGAGCAGTACTTC.

This clonotype was detected many times. The gene calls are TRBV20-1 and TRBJ2-1; D is undetermined. This CDR3 is 18 amino acids long. The germline V gene has CDR1 DFQATT and CDR2 SNEGSKA (reference sequence). Trimming removed 5 bases from V and 0 bases from J, with 23 bases in between. The CDR3 DNA is TGCAGTGCTGACCCTGGGGTGGGGTCCCTGAGCTCCTACAATGAGCAGTTCTTC. Translation gives CSADPGVGSLSSYNEQFF.

The sample holds many counts of this clonotype. This chain links TRBV20-1 with TRBJ1-5; D is unclear. CDR1 is DFQATT and CDR2 is SNEGSKA in the germline V gene (reference sequence). The ends were cut back, 2 bases at V and 7 bases at J, with 12 bases in the middle. This CDR3 is built from 13 residues. For the CDR3, the DNA is TGCAGTGCTAGACCGGGAGTCGGACAGCCCCAGCATTTT. It translates to CSARPGVGQPQHF.

V and J are TRBV20-1 and TRBJ1-1; D may be TRBD1 (5 bases). Germline values: CDR1 DFQATT, CDR2 SNEGSKA (reference sequence). The V end lost 5 bases, the J end lost 2 bases, and 6 bases lay between the germline ends. The CDR3 runs to 11 residues. The CDR3 loop is CSAGGNTEAFF. The CDR3 DNA is TGCAGTGCTGGGGGTAACACTGAAGCTTTCTTT.

This clonotype was observed many times. The J gene is TRBJ2-3, the V gene TRBV7-8; TRBD1 might be the D (5 bases). Germline V lookup: CDR1 SGHVS, CDR2 FQNEAQ. The CDR3 is 14 residues long. Trimming removed 5 bases at V and 3 bases at J, with 12 bases between. The CDR3 bases are TGTGCCAGCAGCCGGCAGAAGGGGACAGATACGCAGTATTTT. Amino acid sequence: CASSRQKGTDTQYF.

CDR3 protein: CASSLAAGSEQYF. The DNA of the CDR3 is TGTGCCAGCAGTCTGGCAGCTGGGTCCGAGCAGTACTTC. The V and J genes are TRBV28 and TRBJ2-7; D is unresolved. Trimming took 5 bases from V and 6 from J, leaving 14 bases between them. The CDR3 runs to 13 residues. Germline CDR1 MDHEN, CDR2 SYDVKM.

Comments on this clonotype: This may stem from a read error, because a much larger clone lies one nucleotide away. V and J are TRBV6-2 or TRBV6-3 and TRBJ1-6; D possibly corresponds to TRBD1 (6 bases). The germline V gene encodes CDR1 MNHEY and CDR2 SVGEGT. This CDR3 has 14 residues. CDR3 region: CTSSYPGASLSLHF. CDR3 nucleotide sequence: TGTACCAGCAGTTACCCAGGGGCCTCCTTATCCCTCCACTTT.

This clonotype is labeled as medium-sized. V usage is TRBV3-1 and J usage is TRBJ2-4; the D gene could be TRBD1 or TRBD2 (5 bases each). The CDR3 is 18 residues long. V gave up 1 base and J gave up 0 bases, with 16 bases separating them. Looked up from germline, CDR1 is LGHDT and CDR2 is YNNKEL (reference sequence). CDR3 protein: CASSQGREGLLAKNIQYF. In DNA, the CDR3 is TGTGCCAGCAGCCAAGGGCGAGAGGGGCTCCTAGCCAAAAACATTCAGTACTTC.

This clonotype has a handful of counts. The rearrangement joins TRBV20-1 to TRBJ2-7, with D perhaps TRBD1 (5 bases). CDR1 DFQATT and CDR2 SNEGSKA come from the germline V gene (reference sequence). V lost 4 bases to trimming and J lost 5 bases, with 18 bases between them. CDR3 size: 14 residues. The CDR3 loop reads CSAIPRREVHEQYF. As DNA, the CDR3 is TGCAGTGCTATCCCACGCAGGGAAGTTCACGAGCAGTACTTC.

This clonotype was seen more than once but under ten times. The rearrangement uses TRBV28 and TRBJ1-6; the match to TRBD1 covers 8 bases. J gave up 8 bases and V 8 bases, and 11 bases lay outside the gene matches. CDR1 is MDHEN and CDR2 is SYDVKM in the germline V gene. The CDR3 runs 15 residues. The CDR3: CASATSTGVDSPLHF. The DNA of the CDR3 is TGTGCCAGCGCTACCTCGACAGGGGTGGATTCACCCCTCCACTTT.